This T cell receptor (beta chain) appears in the sequencing data of a study of shared clonotypes between healthy human individuals. Points from the study as a whole: Clonotype sharing among donors was thought likely to change with sequencing depth. Sharing across four donors was highest in naive CD4 (around 5%) and lowest in memory CD8 (roughly 0.4%).

Sequencing was performed with immunoSEQ multiplex PCR; in TCRdb, only in-frame clones are kept and a portion is missing. The data hold about 1,900,000 clones, with approximately 95% observed a single time. About this clone itself: Its target is not known. This CDR3 is also generated by other DNA sequences in the sample.

The CDR3 has 13 amino acids. After removal of 4 bases from V and 2 bases from J, the junction contained 2 bases not matched to a gene. Germline CDR1 is SGHNT and CDR2 is YYREEE (reference sequence). Naive CD8 cells, CD45RO-negative and positively selected for CCR7, excluded terminally differentiated effector memory CD45RA+ cells. Each of the donors was a healthy adult who was HIV-negative and had not had a recent acute infection or vaccination. Adult Caucasians living in Nashville, Tennessee made up all of the donors. Source material: naive CD8+ T cells sorted from blood. The chain joins TRBV5-4 to TRBJ2-7; 8 bases align to TRBD2. The source of this sequence is a man between 18 and 29 years old in good health. The DNA for the CDR3 is TGTGCCAGCAGCCCGGGACTAGCCTACGAGCAGTACTTC. Translation: CASSPGLAYEQYF.